This T cell receptor (beta chain) was observed in a study of blood T cell repertoires in COVID-19. The overall study: The origin of the acute and convalescent COVID-19 samples was the United States, Italy and Spain.

V was trimmed by 1 base and J by 12 bases, leaving 14 bases between them. Germline CDR1 SGHTA, CDR2 FQGNSA. This CDR3 comprises 13 residues. TCRdb's copy holds only in-frame clones and misses some; the assay was immunoSEQ multiplex PCR. In the table there are 55,000 to 75,000 clones, about 79% of which are singletons. The sample comprised peripheral blood. The receptor comes from an older man with acute or convalescent COVID-19. The gene calls are TRBV7-2 and TRBJ2-3; TRBD2 might be the D (5 bases). Here the CDR3 reads CASSLGGSEIQYF. The CDR3 DNA reads as TGTGCCAGCAGCTTAGGTGGGAGCGAGATACAGTATTTT.